The TCR beta chain described here comes from a study of T cell repertoires in cytomegalovirus infection. Across the study: Carrying CMV and the relevant HLA type showed in public TCR beta signatures. General study findings and limits: The ex vivo response was dominated by HLA-C-restricted CMV-specific TCR beta clonotypes.

A word on this clonotype: The antigen is not known.

The CDR3 is made up of 19 amino acids. J gave up 5 bases and V 4 bases, and 13 bases lay outside the gene matches. The germline CDR1 and CDR2 sequences are MNHNY and SVGAGI (reference sequence). One entry per CDR3 protein results from TCRdb running MiXCR on the reads. The table records some 450,000 distinct CDR3 sequences, approximately 31% of them present only once. Sequenced: PBMCs. This rearrangement joins TRBV6-6 to TRBJ2-1; the match to TRBD2 covers 14 bases. This TCR came from a human donor in good health (CMV status not recorded). Some clones in this sample may be carry-over from other donors' samples. CDR3 in amino acids: CASSLSPGTSGGPHNEQFF. CDR3 bases: TGTGCCAGCAGTTTATCTCCCGGGACTAGCGGGGGTCCACACAATGAGCAGTTCTTC.